Sequencing of this T cell receptor (beta chain) was carried out in a study of blood T cells in healthy people across ages. Notes on the study in general: Calculation of diversity from one million T cells yielded estimates considered to be underestimates. Older age coincided with a roughly linear decline in TCR beta diversity per million T cells.

There are 18 residues in the CDR3. V trimming: 0 bases; J trimming: 0 bases; junction bases outside the gene matches: 10. Germline CDR1 DFQATT, CDR2 SNEGSKA (reference sequence). With a J-beta primer mix and a sample-barcoded 5' primer, a second PCR ran about 6 to 11 cycles. Every single cDNA molecule received a tag from a template-switch adaptor with 12 random nucleotides. One entry per CDR3 protein results from TCRdb running MiXCR on the 5' RACE reads. The table lists around 1.5 million distinct CDR3 sequences, about 31% of them singletons, with around 11% in the top ten. In regard to this clonotype: As yet, its antigen is unknown.

The specimen sequenced was blood. This receptor was taken from a young woman in good health. This chain joins TRBV20-1 and TRBJ2-3; 9 bases are shared with TRBD2. The CDR3 DNA is TGCAGTGCTAGAGATACCGGAGCGGGGGGCGCTAGCACAGATACGCAGTATTTT. It encodes CSARDTGAGGASTDTQYF.